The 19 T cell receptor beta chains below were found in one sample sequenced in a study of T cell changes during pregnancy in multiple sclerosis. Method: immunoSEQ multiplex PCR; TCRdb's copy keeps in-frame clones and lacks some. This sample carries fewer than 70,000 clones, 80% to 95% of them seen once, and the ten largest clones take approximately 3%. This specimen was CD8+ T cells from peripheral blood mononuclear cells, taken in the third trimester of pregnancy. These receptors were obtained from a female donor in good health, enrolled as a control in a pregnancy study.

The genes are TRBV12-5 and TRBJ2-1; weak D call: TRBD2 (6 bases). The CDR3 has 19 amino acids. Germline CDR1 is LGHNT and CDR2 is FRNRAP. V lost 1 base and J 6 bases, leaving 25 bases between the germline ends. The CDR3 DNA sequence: TGTGCTAGTGGTTTGGCCCCGACCTTCGGGGGAGGATTCGGCAATGAGCAGTTCTTC. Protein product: CASGLAPTFGGGFGNEQFF.

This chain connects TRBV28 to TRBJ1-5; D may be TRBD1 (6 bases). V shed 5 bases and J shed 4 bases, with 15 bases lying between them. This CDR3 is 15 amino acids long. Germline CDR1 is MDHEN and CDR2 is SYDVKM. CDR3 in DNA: TGTGCCAGCAGTCTACCCCTCAGGGGTAATCAGCCCCAGCATTTT. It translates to CASSLPLRGNQPQHF.

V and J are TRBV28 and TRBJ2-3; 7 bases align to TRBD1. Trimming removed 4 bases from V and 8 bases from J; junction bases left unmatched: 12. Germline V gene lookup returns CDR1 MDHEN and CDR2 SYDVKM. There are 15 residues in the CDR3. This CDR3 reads CASSSTKGAGATQYF. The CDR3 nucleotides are TGTGCCAGCAGTTCCACCAAGGGGGCCGGGGCTACGCAGTATTTT. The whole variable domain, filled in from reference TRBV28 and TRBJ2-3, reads DVKVTQSSRYLVKRTGEKVFLECVQDMDHENMFWYRQDPGLGLRLIYFSYDVKMKEKGDIPEGYSVSREKKERFSLILESASTNQTSMYLCASSSTKGAGATQYFGPGTRLTVL.

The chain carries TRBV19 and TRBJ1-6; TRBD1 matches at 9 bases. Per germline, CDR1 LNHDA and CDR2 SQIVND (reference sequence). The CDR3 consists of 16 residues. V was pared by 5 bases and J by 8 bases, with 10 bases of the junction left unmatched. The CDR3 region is CASSLATGGPHSPLHF. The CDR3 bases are TGTGCCAGTAGTCTCGCAACAGGGGGCCCTCATTCACCCCTCCACTTT.

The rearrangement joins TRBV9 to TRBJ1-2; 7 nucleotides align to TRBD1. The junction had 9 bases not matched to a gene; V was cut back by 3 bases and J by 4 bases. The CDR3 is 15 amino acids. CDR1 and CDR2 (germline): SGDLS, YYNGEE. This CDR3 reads CASSEIRQGAYGYTF. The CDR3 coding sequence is TGTGCCAGCAGCGAGATCCGACAGGGCGCCTATGGCTACACCTTC.

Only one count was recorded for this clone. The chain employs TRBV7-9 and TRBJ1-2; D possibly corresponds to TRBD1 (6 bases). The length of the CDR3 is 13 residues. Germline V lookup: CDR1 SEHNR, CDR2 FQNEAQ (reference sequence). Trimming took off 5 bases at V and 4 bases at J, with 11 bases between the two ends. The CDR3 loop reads CASSQDSAYGYTF. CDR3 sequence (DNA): TGTGCCAGCAGCCAGGACAGCGCCTATGGCTACACCTTC.

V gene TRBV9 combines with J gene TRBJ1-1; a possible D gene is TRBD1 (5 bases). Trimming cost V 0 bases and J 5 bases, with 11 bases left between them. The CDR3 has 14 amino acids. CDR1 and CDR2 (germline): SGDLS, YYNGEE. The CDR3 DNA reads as TGTGCCAGCAGCGTAGGGTCGGGGGGAACTGAAGCTTTCTTT. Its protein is CASSVGSGGTEAFF.

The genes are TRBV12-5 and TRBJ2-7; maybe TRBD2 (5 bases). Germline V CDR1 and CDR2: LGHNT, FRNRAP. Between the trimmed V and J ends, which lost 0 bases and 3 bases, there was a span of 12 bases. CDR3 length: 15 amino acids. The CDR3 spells CASGLVSVGGYEQYF. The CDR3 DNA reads TGTGCTAGTGGTTTGGTTTCTGTTGGAGGCTACGAGCAGTACTTC.

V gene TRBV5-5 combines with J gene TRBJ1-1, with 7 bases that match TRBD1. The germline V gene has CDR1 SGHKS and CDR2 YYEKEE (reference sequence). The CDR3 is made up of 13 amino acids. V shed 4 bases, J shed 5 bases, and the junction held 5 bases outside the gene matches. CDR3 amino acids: CASSMTGKTEAFF. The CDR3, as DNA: TGTGCCAGCAGCATGACAGGGAAAACTGAAGCTTTCTTT.

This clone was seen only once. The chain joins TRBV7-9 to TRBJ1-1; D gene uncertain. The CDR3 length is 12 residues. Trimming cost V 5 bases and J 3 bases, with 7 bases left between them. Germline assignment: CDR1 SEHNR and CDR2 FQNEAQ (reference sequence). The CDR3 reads CASSPPDTEAFF. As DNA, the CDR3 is TGTGCCAGCAGCCCCCCCGACACTGAAGCTTTCTTT.

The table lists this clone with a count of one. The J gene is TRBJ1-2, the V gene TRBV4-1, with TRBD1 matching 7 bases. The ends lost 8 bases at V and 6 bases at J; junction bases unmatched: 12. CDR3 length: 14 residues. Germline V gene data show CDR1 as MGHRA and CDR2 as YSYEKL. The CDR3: CASGDGTAADGYTF. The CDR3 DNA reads TGCGCCAGCGGAGACGGGACAGCAGCTGATGGCTACACCTTC.

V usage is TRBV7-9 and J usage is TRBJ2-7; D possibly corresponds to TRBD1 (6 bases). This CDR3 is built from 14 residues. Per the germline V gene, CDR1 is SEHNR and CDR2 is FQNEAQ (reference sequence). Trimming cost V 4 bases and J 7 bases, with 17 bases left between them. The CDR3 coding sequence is TGTGCCAGCAGCTCGGACAGCAGGTCGTGGGAGCAGTACTTC. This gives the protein CASSSDSRSWEQYF.

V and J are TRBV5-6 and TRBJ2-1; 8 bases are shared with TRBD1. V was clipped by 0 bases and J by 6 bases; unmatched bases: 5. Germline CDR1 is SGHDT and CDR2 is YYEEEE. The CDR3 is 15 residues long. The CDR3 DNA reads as TGTGCCAGCAGCTTGGAGACAGGGGCAGTCAATGAGCAGTTCTTC. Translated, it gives CASSLETGAVNEQFF.

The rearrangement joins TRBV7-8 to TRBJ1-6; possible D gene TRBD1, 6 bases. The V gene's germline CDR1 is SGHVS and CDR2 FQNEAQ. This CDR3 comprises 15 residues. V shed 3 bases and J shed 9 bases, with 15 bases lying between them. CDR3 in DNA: TGTGCCAGCAGCTTTCAACAGGGCCAGCGTTCACCCCTCCACTTT. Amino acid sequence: CASSFQQGQRSPLHF.

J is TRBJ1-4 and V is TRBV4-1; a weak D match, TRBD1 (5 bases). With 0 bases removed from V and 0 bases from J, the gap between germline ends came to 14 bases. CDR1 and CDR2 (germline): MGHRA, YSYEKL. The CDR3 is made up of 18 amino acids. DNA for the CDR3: TGCGCCAGCAGCCAAGATCACCCCTCAGGGACAACTAATGAAAAACTGTTTTTT. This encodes CASSQDHPSGTTNEKLFF.

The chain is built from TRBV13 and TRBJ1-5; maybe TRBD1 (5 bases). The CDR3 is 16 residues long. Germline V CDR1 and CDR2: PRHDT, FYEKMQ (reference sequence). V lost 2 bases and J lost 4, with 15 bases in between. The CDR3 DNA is TGTGCCAGCAGCTTAAGGGGTACAGGCTATAATCAGCCCCAGCATTTT. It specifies CASSLRGTGYNQPQHF.

The DNA of the CDR3 is TGTGCCAGCAGTCCCCCAGGAACCACTGAAGCTTTCTTT. Its translation is CASSPPGTTEAFF. The chain couples TRBV7-3 to TRBJ1-1; the D is unclear. Trimming took 6 bases from V and 4 from J, leaving 12 bases between them. CDR1 is SGHTA and CDR2 is FQGTGA in the germline V gene. The CDR3 contains 13 residues.

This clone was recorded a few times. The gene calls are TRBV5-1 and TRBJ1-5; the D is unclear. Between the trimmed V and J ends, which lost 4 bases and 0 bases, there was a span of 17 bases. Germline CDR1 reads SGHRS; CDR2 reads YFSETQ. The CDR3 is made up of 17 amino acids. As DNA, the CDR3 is TGCGCCAGCAGCCCGACCTGGACCGGGATTAGCAATCAGCCCCAGCATTTT. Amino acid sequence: CASSPTWTGISNQPQHF.

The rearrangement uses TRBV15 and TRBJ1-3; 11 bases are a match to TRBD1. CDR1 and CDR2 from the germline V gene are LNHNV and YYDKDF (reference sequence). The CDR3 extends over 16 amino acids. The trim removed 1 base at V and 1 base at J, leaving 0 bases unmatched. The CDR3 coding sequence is TGTGCCACCAGCAGAGGGGACAGGGGGTCTGGAAACACCATATATTTT. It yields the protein CATSRGDRGSGNTIYF.